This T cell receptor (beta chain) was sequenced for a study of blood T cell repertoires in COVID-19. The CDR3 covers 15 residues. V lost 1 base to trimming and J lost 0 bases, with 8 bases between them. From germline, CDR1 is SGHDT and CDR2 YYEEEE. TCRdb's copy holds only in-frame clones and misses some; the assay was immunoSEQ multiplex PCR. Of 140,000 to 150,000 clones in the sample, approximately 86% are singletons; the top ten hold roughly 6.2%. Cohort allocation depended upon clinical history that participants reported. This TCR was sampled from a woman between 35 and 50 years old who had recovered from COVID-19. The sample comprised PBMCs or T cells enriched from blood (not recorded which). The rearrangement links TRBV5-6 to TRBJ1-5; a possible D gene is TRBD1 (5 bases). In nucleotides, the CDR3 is TGTGCCAGCAGCTTGACAGGAGATAGCAATCAGCCCCAGCATTTT. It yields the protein CASSLTGDSNQPQHF.